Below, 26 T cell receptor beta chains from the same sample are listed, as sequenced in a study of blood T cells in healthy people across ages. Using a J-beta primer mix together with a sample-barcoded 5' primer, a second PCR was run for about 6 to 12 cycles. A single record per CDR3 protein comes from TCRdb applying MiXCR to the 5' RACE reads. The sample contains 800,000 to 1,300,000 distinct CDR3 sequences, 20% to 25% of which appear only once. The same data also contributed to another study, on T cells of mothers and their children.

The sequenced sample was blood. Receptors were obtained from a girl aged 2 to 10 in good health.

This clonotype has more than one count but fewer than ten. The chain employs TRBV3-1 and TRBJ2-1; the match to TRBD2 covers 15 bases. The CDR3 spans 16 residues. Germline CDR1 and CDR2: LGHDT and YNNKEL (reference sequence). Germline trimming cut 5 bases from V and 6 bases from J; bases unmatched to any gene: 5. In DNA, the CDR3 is TGTGCCAGCAGCACCCGGACTAGCGGGAGGGCCAATGAGCAGTTCTTC. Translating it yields CASSTRTSGRANEQFF.

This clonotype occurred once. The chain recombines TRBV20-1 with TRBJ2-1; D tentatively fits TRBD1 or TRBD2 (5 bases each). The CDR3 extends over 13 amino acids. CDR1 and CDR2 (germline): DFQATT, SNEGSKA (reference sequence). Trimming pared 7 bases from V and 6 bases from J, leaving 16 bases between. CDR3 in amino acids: CSGDSGTGNEQFF. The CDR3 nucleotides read TGCAGTGGTGACAGCGGTACCGGCAATGAGCAGTTCTTC.

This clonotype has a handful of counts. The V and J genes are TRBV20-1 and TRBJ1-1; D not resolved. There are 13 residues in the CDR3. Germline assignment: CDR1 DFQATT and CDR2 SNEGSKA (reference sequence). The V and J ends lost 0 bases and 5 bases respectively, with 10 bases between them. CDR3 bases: TGCAGTGCTAGAGAGGAGGGTGAAACTGAAGCTTTCTTT. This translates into CSAREEGETEAFF.

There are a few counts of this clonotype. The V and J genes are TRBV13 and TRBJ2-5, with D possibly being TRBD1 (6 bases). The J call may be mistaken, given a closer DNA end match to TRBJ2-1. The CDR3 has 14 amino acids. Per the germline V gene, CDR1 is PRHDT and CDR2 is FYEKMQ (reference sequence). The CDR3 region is CASSLGGRGNEQFF. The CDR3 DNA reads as TGTGCCAGCAGCTTAGGGGGCAGGGGCAATGAGCAGTTCTTC.

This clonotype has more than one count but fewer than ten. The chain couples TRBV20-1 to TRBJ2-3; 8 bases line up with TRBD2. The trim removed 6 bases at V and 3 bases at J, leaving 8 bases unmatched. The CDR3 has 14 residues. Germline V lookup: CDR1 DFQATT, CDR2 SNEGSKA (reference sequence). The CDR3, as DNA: TGCAGTGCCGGGGGGGCCAGTACGACAGATACGCAGTATTTT. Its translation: CSAGGASTTDTQYF.

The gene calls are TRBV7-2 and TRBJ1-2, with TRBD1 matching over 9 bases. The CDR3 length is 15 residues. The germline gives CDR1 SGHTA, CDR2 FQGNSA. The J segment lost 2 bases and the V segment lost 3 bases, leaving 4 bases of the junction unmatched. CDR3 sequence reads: CASSFSGTGNYGYTF. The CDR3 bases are TGTGCCAGCAGCTTTTCCGGGACAGGGAACTATGGCTACACCTTC.

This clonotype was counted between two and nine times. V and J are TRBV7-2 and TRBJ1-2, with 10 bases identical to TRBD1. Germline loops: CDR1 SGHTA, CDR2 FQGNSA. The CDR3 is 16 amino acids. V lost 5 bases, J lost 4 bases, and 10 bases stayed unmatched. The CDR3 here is CASSVTGGDVFYGYTF. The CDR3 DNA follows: TGTGCCAGCAGCGTGACAGGGGGCGACGTTTTCTATGGCTACACCTTC.

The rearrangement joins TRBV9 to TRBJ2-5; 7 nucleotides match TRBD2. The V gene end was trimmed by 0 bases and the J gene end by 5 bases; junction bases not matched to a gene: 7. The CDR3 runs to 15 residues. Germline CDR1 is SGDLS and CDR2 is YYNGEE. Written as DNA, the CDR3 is TGTGCCAGCAGCGTAGGGACTAGACCCCTTGAGACCCAGTACTTC. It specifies CASSVGTRPLETQYF.

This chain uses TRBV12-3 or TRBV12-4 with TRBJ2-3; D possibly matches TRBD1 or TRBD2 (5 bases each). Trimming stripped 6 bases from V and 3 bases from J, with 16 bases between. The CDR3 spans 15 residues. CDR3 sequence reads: CASSQGVRGTDTQYF. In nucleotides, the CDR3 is TGTGCCAGCAGCCAAGGGGTGAGGGGTACAGATACGCAGTATTTT.

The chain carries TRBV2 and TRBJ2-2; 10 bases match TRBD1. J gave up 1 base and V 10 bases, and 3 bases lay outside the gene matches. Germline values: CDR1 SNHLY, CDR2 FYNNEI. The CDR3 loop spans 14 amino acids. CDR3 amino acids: CANGQGENTGELFF. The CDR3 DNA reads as TGTGCCAATGGACAGGGGGAGAACACCGGGGAGCTGTTTTTT.

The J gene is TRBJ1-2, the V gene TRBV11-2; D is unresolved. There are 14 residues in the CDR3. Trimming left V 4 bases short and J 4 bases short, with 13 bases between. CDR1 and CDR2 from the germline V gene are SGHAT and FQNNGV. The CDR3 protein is CASSSLRGSYGYTF. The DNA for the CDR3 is TGTGCCAGCAGCTCTTTACGGGGTTCCTATGGCTACACCTTC.

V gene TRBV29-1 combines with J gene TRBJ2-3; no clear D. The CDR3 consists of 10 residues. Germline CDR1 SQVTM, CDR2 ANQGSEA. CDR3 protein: CSSRGDTQYF. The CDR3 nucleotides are TGCAGTTCTCGAGGAGATACGCAGTATTTT.

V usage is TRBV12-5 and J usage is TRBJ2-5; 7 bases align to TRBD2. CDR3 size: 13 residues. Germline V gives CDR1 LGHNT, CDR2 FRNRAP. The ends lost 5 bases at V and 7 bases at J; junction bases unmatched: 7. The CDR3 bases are TGTGCTAGTGGTCCCGGGAGCGGGGTGACCCAGTACTTC. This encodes CASGPGSGVTQYF.

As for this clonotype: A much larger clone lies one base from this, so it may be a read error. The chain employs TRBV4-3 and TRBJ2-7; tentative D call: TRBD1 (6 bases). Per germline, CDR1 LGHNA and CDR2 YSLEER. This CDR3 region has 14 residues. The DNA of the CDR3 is TGCGCCAGCAGCGAAGGGCAGGGGCGGTACGGGCAGTACTTC. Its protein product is CASSEGQGRYGQYF.

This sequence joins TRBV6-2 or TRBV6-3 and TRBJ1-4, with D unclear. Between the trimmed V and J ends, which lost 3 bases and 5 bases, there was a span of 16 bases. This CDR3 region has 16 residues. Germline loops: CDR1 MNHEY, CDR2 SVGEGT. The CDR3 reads CASSYLTGPPNEKLFF. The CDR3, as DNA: TGTGCCAGCAGTTATCTTACCGGACCCCCCAATGAAAAACTGTTTTTT.

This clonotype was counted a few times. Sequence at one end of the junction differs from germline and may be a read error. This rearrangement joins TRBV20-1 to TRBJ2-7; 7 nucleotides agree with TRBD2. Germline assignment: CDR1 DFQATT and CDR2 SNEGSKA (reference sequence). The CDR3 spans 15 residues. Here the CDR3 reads CSARDLSGKAYKQYF. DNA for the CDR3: TGCAGTGCTAGAGATCTGAGCGGGAAGGCCTACAAGCAGTACTTC.

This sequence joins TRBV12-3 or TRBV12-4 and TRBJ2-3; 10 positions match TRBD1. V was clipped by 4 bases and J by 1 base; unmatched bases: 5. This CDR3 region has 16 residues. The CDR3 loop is CASSSRQGAGTDTQYF. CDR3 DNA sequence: TGTGCCAGCAGTTCTAGACAGGGGGCAGGCACAGATACGCAGTATTTT.

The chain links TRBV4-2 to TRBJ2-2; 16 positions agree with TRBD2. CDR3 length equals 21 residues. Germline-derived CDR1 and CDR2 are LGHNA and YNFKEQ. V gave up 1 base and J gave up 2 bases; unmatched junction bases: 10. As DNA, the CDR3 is TGTGCCAGCAGCCAAGCCCGCGGGACTAGCGGGGGGGCCCGTAACACCGGGGAGCTGTTTTTT. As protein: CASSQARGTSGGARNTGELFF.

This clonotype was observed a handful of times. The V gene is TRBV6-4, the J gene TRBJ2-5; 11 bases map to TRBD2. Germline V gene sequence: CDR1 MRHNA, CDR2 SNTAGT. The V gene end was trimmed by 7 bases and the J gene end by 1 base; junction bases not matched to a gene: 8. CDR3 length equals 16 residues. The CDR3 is CASISTSGKVQETQYF. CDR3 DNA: TGTGCCAGCATTTCGACTAGCGGGAAGGTCCAAGAGACCCAGTACTTC.

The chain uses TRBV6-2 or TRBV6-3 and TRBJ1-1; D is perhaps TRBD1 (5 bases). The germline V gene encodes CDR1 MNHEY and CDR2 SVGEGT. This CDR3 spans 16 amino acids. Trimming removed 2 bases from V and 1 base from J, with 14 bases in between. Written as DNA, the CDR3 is TGTGCCAGCAGTTACACATTTCTGGGGGAGAACACTGAAGCTTTCTTT. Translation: CASSYTFLGENTEAFF.

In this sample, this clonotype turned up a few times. CDR3 sequence reads: CSAGVPQGETQYF. The CDR3 coding sequence is TGCAGTGCGGGCGTACCCCAGGGGGAGACCCAGTACTTC. The V gene is TRBV20-1, the J gene TRBJ2-5, with D perhaps TRBD1 (6 bases). The germline CDR1 and CDR2 sequences are DFQATT and SNEGSKA (reference sequence). This CDR3 spans 13 amino acids. The V end lost 6 bases, the J end lost 5 bases, and 16 bases lay between the germline ends.

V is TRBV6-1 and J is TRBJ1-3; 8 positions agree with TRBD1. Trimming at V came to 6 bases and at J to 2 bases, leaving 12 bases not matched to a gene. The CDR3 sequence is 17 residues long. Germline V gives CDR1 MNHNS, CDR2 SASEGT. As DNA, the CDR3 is TGTGCCAGCAGCAGAACCGGACAGGGAGTTGCTGGAAACACCATATATTTT. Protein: CASSRTGQGVAGNTIYF.

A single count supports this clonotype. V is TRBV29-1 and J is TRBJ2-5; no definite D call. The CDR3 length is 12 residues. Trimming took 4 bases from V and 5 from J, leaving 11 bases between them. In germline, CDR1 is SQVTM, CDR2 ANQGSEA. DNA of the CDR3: TGCAGCGTTGGTAGCTCAGCGGAGACCCAGTACTTC. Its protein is CSVGSSAETQYF.

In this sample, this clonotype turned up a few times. CDR3 loop: CASRSQGEKLFF. Written as DNA, the CDR3 is TGTGCCAGCAGGTCACAGGGTGAAAAACTGTTTTTT. The genes are TRBV28 and TRBJ1-4, with a weak D call TRBD1 (6 bases). Trimming shortened V by 6 bases and J by 7 bases, and 9 bases separated the two germline ends. Germline values: CDR1 MDHEN, CDR2 SYDVKM. The CDR3 is 12 residues long.

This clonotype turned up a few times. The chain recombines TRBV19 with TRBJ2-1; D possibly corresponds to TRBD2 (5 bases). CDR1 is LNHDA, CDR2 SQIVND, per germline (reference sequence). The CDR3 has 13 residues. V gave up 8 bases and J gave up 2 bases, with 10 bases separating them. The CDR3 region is CASYGEPYNEQFF. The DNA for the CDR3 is TGTGCCAGTTACGGGGAACCCTACAATGAGCAGTTCTTC.

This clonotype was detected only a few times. CDR3: CASSWTGSGELFF. The CDR3 nucleotides are TGCGCCAGCAGCTGGACAGGGTCCGGGGAGCTGTTTTTT. The rearrangement uses TRBV4-1 and TRBJ2-2; TRBD1 matches at 8 bases. The ends lost 5 bases at V and 6 bases at J; junction bases unmatched: 2. Germline CDR1 is MGHRA and CDR2 is YSYEKL. CDR3 length: 13 residues.